The clone carrying this T cell receptor (beta chain) has just one count. This sample is drawn from a study of Graves' ophthalmopathy and Graves' hyperthyroidism. The CDR3 has 16 residues. In germline, CDR1 is KGHDR, CDR2 SFDVKD. RNA transcripts served as template for amplifying TCR beta CDR3 sequences. Investigators did first-round RT-PCR with HTBI primers, then second-round multiplex PCR. TCRdb recomputed calls from the multiplex PCR reads with MiXCR, one row per CDR3 protein. Among about half a million distinct CDR3 sequences listed, 14% were seen once. The chain has TRBV24-1 and TRBJ2-2; no definite D call. Sequences were obtained from blood. The source of this sequence is a woman younger than 45 with Graves' ophthalmopathy. The chain's CDR3 is CVSSDSSVPNTGELFF. The CDR3 region has the DNA TGTGTCTCCAGTGATTCCAGCGTGCCGAACACCGGGGAGCTGTTTTTT.